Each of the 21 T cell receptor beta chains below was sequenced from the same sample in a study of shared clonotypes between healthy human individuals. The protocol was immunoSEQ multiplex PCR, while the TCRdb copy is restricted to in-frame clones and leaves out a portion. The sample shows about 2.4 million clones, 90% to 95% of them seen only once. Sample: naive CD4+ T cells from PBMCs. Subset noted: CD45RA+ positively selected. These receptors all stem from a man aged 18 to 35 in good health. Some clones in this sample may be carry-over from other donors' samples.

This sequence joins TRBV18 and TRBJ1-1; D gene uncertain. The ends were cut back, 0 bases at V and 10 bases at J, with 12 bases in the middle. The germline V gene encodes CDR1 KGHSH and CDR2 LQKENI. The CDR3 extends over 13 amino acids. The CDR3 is CASSPPGQAGAFF. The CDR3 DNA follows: TGTGCCAGCTCACCACCGGGCCAGGCAGGAGCTTTCTTT.

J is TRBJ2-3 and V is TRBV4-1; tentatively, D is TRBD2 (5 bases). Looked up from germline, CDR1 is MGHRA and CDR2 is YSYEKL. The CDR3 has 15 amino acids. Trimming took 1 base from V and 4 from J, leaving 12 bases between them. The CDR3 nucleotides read TGCGCCAGCAGCCAAGTGCGTGGGAGCGCAGATACGCAGTATTTT. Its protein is CASSQVRGSADTQYF.

The chain's CDR3 is CASSLTGGLSYEQYF. Here the CDR3 DNA reads TGTGCCAGCAGCCTAACAGGGGGCTTATCCTACGAGCAGTACTTC. The V call is TRBV7-2, the J call TRBJ2-7; 9 bases are a match to TRBD1. Germline assignment: CDR1 SGHTA and CDR2 FQGNSA. J was trimmed by 1 base and V by 5 bases; bases with no gene match: 6. This CDR3 is 15 amino acids long.

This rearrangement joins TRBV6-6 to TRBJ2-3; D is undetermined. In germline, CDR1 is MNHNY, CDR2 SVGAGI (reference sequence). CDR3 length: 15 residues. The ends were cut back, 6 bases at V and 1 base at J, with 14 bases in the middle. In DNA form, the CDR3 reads TGTGCCAGCAGCGGGCCTGATAGGGGCACAGATACGCAGTATTTT. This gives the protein CASSGPDRGTDTQYF.

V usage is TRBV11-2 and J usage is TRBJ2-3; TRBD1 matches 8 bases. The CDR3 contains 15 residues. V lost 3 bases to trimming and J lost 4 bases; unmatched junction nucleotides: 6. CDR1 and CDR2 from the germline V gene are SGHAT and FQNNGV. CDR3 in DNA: TGTGCCAGCAGCTTTGCAGGGGGCGCGGCAGATACGCAGTATTTT. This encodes CASSFAGGAADTQYF. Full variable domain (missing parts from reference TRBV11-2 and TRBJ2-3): EAGVAQSPRYKIIEKRQSVAFWCNPISGHATLYWYQQILGQGPKLLIQFQNNGVVDDSQLPKDRFSAERLKGVDSTLKIQPAKLEDSAVYLCASSFAGGAADTQYFGPGTRLTVL.

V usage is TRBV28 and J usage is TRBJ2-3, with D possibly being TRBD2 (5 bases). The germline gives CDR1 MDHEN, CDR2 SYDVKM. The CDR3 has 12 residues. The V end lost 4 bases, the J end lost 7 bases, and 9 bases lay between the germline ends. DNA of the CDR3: TGTGCCAGCAGTTCCCAGACTAATACGCAGTATTTT. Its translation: CASSSQTNTQYF.

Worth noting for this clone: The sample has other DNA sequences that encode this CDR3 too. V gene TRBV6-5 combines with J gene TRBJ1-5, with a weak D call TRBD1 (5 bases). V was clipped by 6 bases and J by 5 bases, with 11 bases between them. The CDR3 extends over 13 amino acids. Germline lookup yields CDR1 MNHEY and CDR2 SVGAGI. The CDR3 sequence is CASSRDSYQPQHF. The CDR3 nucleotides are TGTGCCAGCAGCCGCGACAGCTATCAGCCCCAGCATTTT.

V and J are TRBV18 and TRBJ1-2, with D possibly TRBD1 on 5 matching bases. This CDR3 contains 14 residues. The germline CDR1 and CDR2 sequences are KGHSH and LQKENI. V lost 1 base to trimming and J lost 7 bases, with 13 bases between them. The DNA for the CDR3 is TGTGCCAGCTCACCACAATCAGGGTTGGGTGGCTACACCTTC. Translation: CASSPQSGLGGYTF.

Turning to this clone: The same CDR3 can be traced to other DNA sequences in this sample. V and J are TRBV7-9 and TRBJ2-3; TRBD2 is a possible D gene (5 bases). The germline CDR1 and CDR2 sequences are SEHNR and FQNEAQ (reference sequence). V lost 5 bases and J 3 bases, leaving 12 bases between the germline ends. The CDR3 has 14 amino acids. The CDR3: CASSPRRSTDTQYF. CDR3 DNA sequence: TGTGCCAGCAGCCCCCGGAGGAGTACAGATACGCAGTATTTT.

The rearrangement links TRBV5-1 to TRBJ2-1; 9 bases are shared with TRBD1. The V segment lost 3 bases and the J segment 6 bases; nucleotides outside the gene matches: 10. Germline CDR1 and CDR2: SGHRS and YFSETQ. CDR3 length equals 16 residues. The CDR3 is CASSSTPGQGGNEQFF. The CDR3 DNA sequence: TGCGCCAGCAGCTCCACTCCGGGACAGGGTGGCAATGAGCAGTTCTTC.

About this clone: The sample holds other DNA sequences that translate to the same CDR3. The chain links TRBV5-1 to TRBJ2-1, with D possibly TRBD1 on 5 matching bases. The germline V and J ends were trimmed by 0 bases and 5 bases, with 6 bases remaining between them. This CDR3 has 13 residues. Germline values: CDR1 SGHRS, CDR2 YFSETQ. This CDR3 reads CASSLEGNNEQFF. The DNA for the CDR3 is TGCGCCAGCAGCTTGGAGGGGAACAATGAGCAGTTCTTC.

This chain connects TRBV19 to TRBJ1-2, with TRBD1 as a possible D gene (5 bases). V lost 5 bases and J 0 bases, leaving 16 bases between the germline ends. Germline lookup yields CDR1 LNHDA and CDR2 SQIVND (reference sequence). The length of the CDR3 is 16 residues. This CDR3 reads CASSPPESGANYGYTF. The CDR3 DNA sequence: TGTGCCAGTAGTCCTCCCGAGTCGGGGGCTAACTATGGCTACACCTTC.

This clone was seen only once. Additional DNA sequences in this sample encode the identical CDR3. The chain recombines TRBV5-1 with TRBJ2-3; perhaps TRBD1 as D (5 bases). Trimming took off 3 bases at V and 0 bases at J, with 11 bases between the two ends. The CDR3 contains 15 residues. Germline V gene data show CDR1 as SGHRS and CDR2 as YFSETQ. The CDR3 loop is CASSSGPTSTDTQYF. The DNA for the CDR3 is TGCGCCAGCAGCTCAGGGCCTACTAGCACAGATACGCAGTATTTT.

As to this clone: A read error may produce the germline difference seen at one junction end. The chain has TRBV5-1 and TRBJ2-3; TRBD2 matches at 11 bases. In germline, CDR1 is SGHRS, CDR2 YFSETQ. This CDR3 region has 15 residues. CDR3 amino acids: CASSLLAGVTDAQYF. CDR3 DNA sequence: TGCGCCAGCAGCTTACTAGCGGGAGTCACAGATGCGCAGTATTTT.

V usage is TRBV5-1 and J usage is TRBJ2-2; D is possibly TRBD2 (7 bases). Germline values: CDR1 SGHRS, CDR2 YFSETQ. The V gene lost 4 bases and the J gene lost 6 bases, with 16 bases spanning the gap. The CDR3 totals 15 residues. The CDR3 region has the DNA TGCGCCAGCAGCCTAGGACAAGGGGGGGCCGGGGAGCTGTTTTTT. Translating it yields CASSLGQGGAGELFF.

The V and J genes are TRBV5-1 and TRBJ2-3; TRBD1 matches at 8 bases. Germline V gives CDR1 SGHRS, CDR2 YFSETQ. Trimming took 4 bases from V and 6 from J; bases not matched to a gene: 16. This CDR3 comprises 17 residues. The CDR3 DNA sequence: TGCGCCAGCAGCCCAGGACAGGGCCTTACTGGGGGGGATACGCAGTATTTT. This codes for CASSPGQGLTGGDTQYF.

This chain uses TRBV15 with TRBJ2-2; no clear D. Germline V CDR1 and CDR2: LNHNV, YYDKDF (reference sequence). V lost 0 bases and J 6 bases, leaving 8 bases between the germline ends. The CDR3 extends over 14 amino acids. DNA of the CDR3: TGTGCCACCAGCAGAGATTGGGGTCCCGGGGAGCTGTTTTTT. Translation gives CATSRDWGPGELFF.

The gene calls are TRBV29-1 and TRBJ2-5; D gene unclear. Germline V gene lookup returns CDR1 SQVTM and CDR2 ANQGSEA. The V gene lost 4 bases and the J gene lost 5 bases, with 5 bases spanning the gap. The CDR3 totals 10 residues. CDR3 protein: CSVGLETQYF. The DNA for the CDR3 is TGCAGCGTTGGCTTGGAGACCCAGTACTTC.

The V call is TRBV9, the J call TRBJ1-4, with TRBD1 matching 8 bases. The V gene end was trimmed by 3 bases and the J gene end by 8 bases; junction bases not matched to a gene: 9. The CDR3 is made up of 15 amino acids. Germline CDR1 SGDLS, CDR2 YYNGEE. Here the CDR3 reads CASSARVTGVEKLFF. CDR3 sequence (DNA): TGTGCCAGCAGCGCTAGGGTGACAGGGGTGGAAAAACTGTTTTTT.

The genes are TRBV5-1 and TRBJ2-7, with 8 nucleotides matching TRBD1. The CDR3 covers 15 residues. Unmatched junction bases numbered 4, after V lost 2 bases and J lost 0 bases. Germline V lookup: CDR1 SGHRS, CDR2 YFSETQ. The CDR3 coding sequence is TGCGCCAGCAGCTTCAGACAGGGGCCCTCCTACGAGCAGTACTTC. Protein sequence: CASSFRQGPSYEQYF. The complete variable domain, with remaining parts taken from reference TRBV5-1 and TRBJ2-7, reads KAGVTQTPRYLIKTRGQQVTLSCSPISGHRSVSWYQQTPGQGLQFLFEYFSETQRNKGNFPGRFSGRQFSNSRSEMNVSTLELGDSALYLCASSFRQGPSYEQYFGPGTRLTVT.

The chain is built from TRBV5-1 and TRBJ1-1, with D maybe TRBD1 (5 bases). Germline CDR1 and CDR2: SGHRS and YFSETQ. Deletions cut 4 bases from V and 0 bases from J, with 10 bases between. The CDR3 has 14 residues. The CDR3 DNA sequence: TGCGCCAGCAGCCACACGACAGTGAACACTGAAGCTTTCTTT. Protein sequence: CASSHTTVNTEAFF.